This TCR beta chain was sequenced for a study of control samples from healthy donors and cancer patients. With 1 base removed from V and 7 bases from J, the gap between germline ends came to 13 bases. CDR3 length: 15 residues. Germline CDR1 SGHTA, CDR2 FQGNSA. Clones were sequenced by immunoSEQ multiplex PCR, and TCRdb holds only the in-frame ones, with some missing. The sample includes 150,000 or so clones, around 88% of them seen just once. The clonotype originates from a young man in good health. The chain recombines TRBV7-2 with TRBJ2-2; D tentatively reads TRBD1 or TRBD2 (6 bases each). Sequenced: blood. CDR3 loop: CASSLDGGIGGELFF. The DNA for the CDR3 is TGTGCCAGCAGCTTAGACGGGGGCATCGGCGGGGAGCTGTTTTTT. The variable domain in full, with the rest retrieved from reference TRBV7-2 and TRBJ2-2, is GAGVSQSPSNKVTEKGKDVELRCDPISGHTALYWYRQSLGQGLEFLIYFQGNSAPDKSGLPSDRFSAERTGGSVSTLTIQRTQQEDSAVYLCASSLDGGIGGELFFGEGSRLTVL.